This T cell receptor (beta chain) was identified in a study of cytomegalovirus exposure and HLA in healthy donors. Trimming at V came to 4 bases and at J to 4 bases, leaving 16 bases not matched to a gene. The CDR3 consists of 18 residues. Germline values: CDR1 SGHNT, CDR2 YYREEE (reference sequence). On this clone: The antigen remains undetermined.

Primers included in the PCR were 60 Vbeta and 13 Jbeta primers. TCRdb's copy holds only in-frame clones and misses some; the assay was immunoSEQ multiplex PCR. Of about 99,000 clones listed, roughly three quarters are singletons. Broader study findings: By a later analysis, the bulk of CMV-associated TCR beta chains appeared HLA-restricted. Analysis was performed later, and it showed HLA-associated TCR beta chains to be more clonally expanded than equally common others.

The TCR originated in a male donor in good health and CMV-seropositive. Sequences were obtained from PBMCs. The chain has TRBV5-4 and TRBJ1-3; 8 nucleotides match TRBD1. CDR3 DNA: TGTGCCAGCAGCCTGCAGGGGGCTCCAGCCTGGAAAGGAAACACCATATATTTT. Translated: CASSLQGAPAWKGNTIYF.